The T cell receptor beta chain described here comes from a study of T cells in Graves' hyperthyroidism and ophthalmopathy. The study, taken as a whole, reports: Expanded thyroid clonotypes (above 0.001) were mostly also found in blood.

The CDR3 covers 17 residues. CDR1 KGHSH and CDR2 LQKENI come from the germline V gene. V lost 3 bases and J 1 base, leaving 18 bases between the germline ends. Amplification of TCR beta CDR3 regions used RNA as the template. RT-PCR in the first round (using the HTBI primer set) targeted the TCR CDR3. Via MiXCR, TCRdb re-called the multiplex PCR reads, giving one row per CDR3 protein. The sample has 50,000 to 60,000 distinct CDR3 sequences, roughly 49% seen once. In this sample, this clonotype turned up a few times. Its antigen is as yet unknown. The sequencing sample was made of blood. This receptor was identified in a woman aged 25 to 39 with Graves' ophthalmopathy. The V gene is TRBV18, the J gene TRBJ1-2; D is unresolved. The chain's CDR3 is CASSPPSRGGGNYGYTF. As DNA, the CDR3 is TGTGCCAGCTCACCCCCGAGCCGGGGAGGTGGTAACTATGGCTACACCTTC.